The next 18 T cell receptor beta chains were all read from a single sample in a study of human T cells and chemical hapten exposure. MiXCR was run by TCRdb on the RACE reads, yielding one entry per CDR3 protein. The sample includes roughly 50,000 distinct CDR3 sequences, approximately 9.5% of them seen just once. Specified time point: pre-sensitization, week 0. As for treatment: therapeutic diphenylcyclopropenone sensitization with weekly scalp DPC. The template was total RNA from unfractionated whole blood. This sample comprised whole blood, obtained in connection with sensitization to the hapten diphenylcyclopropenone (DPC). The origin of the receptors is a woman younger than 45 with alopecia areata. Some clones in this sample may be carry-over from other donors' samples.

The V and J genes are TRBV29-1 and TRBJ2-4, with D hard to call. V lost 4 bases and J 9 bases, leaving 13 bases between the germline ends. Germline CDR1 reads SQVTM; CDR2 reads ANQGSEA. The CDR3 totals 12 residues. The CDR3 is CSVVGDRTIQYF. As DNA, the CDR3 is TGCAGCGTTGTTGGGGATAGGACCATTCAGTACTTC. The complete variable domain, with remaining parts taken from reference TRBV29-1 and TRBJ2-4, reads SAVISQKPSRDICQRGTSLTIQCQVDSQVTMMFWYRQQPGQSLTLIATANQGSEATYESGFVIDKFPISRPNLTFSTLTVSNMSPEDSSIYLCSVVGDRTIQYFGAGTRLSVL.

The gene calls are TRBV11-2 and TRBJ1-6, with D maybe TRBD1 (6 bases). The CDR3 runs to 16 residues. Germline V gives CDR1 SGHAT, CDR2 FQNNGV. Trimming shortened V by 0 bases and J by 6 bases, and 12 bases separated the two germline ends. This chain's CDR3 is CASSLDWTATNSPLHF. The CDR3 nucleotides read TGTGCCAGCAGCTTAGATTGGACAGCCACTAATTCACCCCTCCACTTT.

The V and J genes are TRBV27 and TRBJ2-2; 9 bases align to TRBD2. The germline V gene has CDR1 MNHEY and CDR2 SMNVEV (reference sequence). CDR3 length: 14 residues. The V segment lost 6 bases and the J segment 6 bases; nucleotides outside the gene matches: 5. CDR3 amino acids: CASSPRLAAGELFF. The CDR3 coding sequence is TGTGCCAGCAGCCCCAGACTAGCGGCCGGGGAGCTGTTTTTT.

Only a few counts were recorded for this clonotype. The chain employs TRBV6-1 and TRBJ1-1, with D unresolved. The CDR3 is made up of 14 amino acids. Trimming took off 1 base at V and 4 bases at J, with 10 bases between the two ends. Per the germline V gene, CDR1 is MNHNS and CDR2 is SASEGT. The CDR3 loop reads CASSEGGGITEAFF. The CDR3 nucleotides are TGTGCCAGCAGTGAAGGAGGAGGGATCACTGAAGCTTTCTTT.

The DNA of the CDR3 is TGTGCCTGGAGTGGGGGCAGTAATGAAAAACTGTTTTTT. This translates into CAWSGGSNEKLFF. The V gene is TRBV30, the J gene TRBJ1-4; D perhaps matches TRBD1 (5 bases). The CDR3 consists of 13 residues. V dropped 1 base and J dropped 4 bases, with 7 bases sitting between them. Germline CDR1 is GTSNPN and CDR2 is SVGIG (reference sequence).

This clonotype showed up many times. In DNA, the CDR3 is TGCAGCGCCGTGACTAGCGGGGTGAGCCACAATGAGCAGTTCTTC. Its translation: CSAVTSGVSHNEQFF. The chain couples TRBV29-1 to TRBJ2-1, with 11 bases lining up with TRBD2. The junction had 10 bases not matched to a gene; V was cut back by 7 bases and J by 5 bases. CDR3 length: 15 amino acids. The germline V gene has CDR1 SQVTM and CDR2 ANQGSEA.

This clonotype was picked up many times. The chain recombines TRBV29-1 with TRBJ2-6; D call uncertain. Trimming left V 4 bases short and J 1 base short, with 5 bases between. The CDR3 runs 13 residues. Germline CDR1 SQVTM, CDR2 ANQGSEA. The CDR3 reads CSVALSGANVLTF. CDR3 in DNA: TGCAGCGTTGCCCTATCTGGGGCCAACGTCCTGACTTTC.

This clonotype was seen many times. This chain joins TRBV12-3 or TRBV12-4 and TRBJ1-4; D remains ambiguous. Trimming pared 7 bases from V and 8 bases from J, leaving 17 bases between. This CDR3 region has 14 residues. CDR3 sequence reads: CASTMEGLGEKLFF. CDR3 DNA sequence: TGTGCCAGCACCATGGAGGGATTAGGGGAAAAACTGTTTTTT.

The gene calls are TRBV18 and TRBJ1-4; 7 nucleotides line up with TRBD1. CDR1 and CDR2 (germline): KGHSH, LQKENI. The CDR3 totals 13 residues. The V gene end was trimmed by 6 bases and the J gene end by 5 bases; junction bases not matched to a gene: 3. This CDR3 is CASSQGVNEKLFF. The DNA of the CDR3 is TGTGCCAGCTCCCAGGGGGTCAATGAAAAACTGTTTTTT.

This clonotype was picked up many times. The genes are TRBV29-1 and TRBJ2-1; D call uncertain. This CDR3 has 12 amino acids. CDR1 and CDR2 from the germline V gene are SQVTM and ANQGSEA. Trimming shortened V by 4 bases and J by 5 bases, and 9 bases separated the two germline ends. CDR3 protein: CSVGVPHNEQFF. Written as DNA, the CDR3 is TGCAGCGTTGGCGTTCCCCACAATGAGCAGTTCTTC.

This clonotype was counted a few times. This rearrangement joins TRBV28 to TRBJ2-6; D gene unclear. This CDR3 comprises 15 residues. V shed 8 bases and J shed 0 bases, with 11 bases lying between them. Germline V gene sequence: CDR1 MDHEN, CDR2 SYDVKM. The CDR3 loop reads CASGPVFSGANVLTF. The CDR3, as DNA: TGTGCCAGCGGCCCAGTTTTCTCTGGGGCCAACGTCCTGACTTTC. The complete variable domain, with remaining parts taken from reference TRBV28 and TRBJ2-6, reads DVKVTQSSRYLVKRTGEKVFLECVQDMDHENMFWYRQDPGLGLRLIYFSYDVKMKEKGDIPEGYSVSREKKERFSLILESASTNQTSMYLCASGPVFSGANVLTFGAGSRLTVL.

V is TRBV30 and J is TRBJ1-1; the D gene is possibly TRBD1 (6 bases). The CDR3 length is 11 residues. CDR1 is GTSNPN, CDR2 SVGIG, per germline (reference sequence). Trimming stripped 3 bases from V and 10 bases from J, with 12 bases between. CDR3 amino acids: CAWRTLGAAFF. The DNA for the CDR3 is TGTGCCTGGAGGACCCTGGGGGCAGCTTTCTTT.

The table lists this clonotype with a few counts. CDR3 DNA: TGCGCCAGCAGCTTGGGGACAGTGAACACTGAAGCTTTCTTT. Amino acids: CASSLGTVNTEAFF. The chain links TRBV5-1 to TRBJ1-1; weak D call: TRBD1 (6 bases). The V gene's germline CDR1 is SGHRS and CDR2 YFSETQ. V lost 0 bases to trimming and J lost 0 bases, with 6 bases between them. This CDR3 has 14 amino acids. Filled out from reference TRBV5-1 and TRBJ1-1, the complete variable domain reads KAGVTQTPRYLIKTRGQQVTLSCSPISGHRSVSWYQQTPGQGLQFLFEYFSETQRNKGNFPGRFSGRQFSNSRSEMNVSTLELGDSALYLCASSLGTVNTEAFFGQGTRLTVV.

The V gene is TRBV12-3 or TRBV12-4, the J gene TRBJ1-5; D perhaps matches TRBD1 (6 bases). Trimming cost V 5 bases and J 6 bases, with 14 bases left between them. This CDR3 is 14 amino acids long. The DNA of the CDR3 is TGTGCCAGCAGTAAAACAGGGAGCCCTCAGCCCCAGCATTTT. Translating it yields CASSKTGSPQPQHF.

This clonotype was detected many times. The chain's CDR3 is CASSLENRDSTDTQYF. The CDR3 DNA sequence: TGCGCCAGCAGCTTGGAAAATAGGGATAGCACAGATACGCAGTATTTT. The rearrangement links TRBV5-1 to TRBJ2-3; D is ambiguous. V was clipped by 0 bases and J by 0 bases, with 11 bases between them. This CDR3 contains 16 residues. CDR1 SGHRS and CDR2 YFSETQ come from the germline V gene.

This clonotype was counted at least ten times. V and J are TRBV5-1 and TRBJ1-6; 9 bases are a match to TRBD1. The V and J ends lost 0 bases and 10 bases, in that order; junction bases with no gene match: 5. The CDR3 consists of 15 residues. In germline, CDR1 is SGHRS, CDR2 YFSETQ. The CDR3, as DNA: TGCGCCAGCAGCTTGGTACAGGGGGCTCGATCACCCCTCCACTTT. Residues: CASSLVQGARSPLHF.

The table lists this clonotype with many counts. The J gene is TRBJ2-3, the V gene TRBV2; no clear D. Germline values: CDR1 SNHLY, CDR2 FYNNEI. The CDR3 sequence is 15 residues long. V lost 3 bases and J lost 3, with 13 bases in between. The CDR3 loop is CASSDTRALTDTQYF. As DNA, the CDR3 is TGTGCCAGCAGTGACACACGGGCCCTTACAGATACGCAGTATTTT.

V usage is TRBV20-1 and J usage is TRBJ1-5; the D gene is possibly TRBD1 (6 bases). The germline V gene encodes CDR1 DFQATT and CDR2 SNEGSKA (reference sequence). The CDR3 covers 15 residues. V was clipped by 2 bases and J by 0 bases, with 11 bases between them. CDR3 protein: CSARNTGTSNQPQHF. CDR3 nucleotide sequence: TGCAGTGCTAGAAATACAGGGACTAGCAATCAGCCCCAGCATTTT.